This T cell receptor beta chain was identified during a study of T cell responses to AZD1222 COVID-19 vaccine. Clones were sequenced by immunoSEQ multiplex PCR, and TCRdb holds only the in-frame ones, with some missing. The sample holds under 30,000 clones, 92% seen once. V trimming: 9 bases; J trimming: 5 bases; junction bases outside the gene matches: 18. Germline CDR1 MRHNA, CDR2 SNTAGT. CDR3 length: 18 residues. This sequence was found in an adult who received the AZD1222 COVID-19 vaccine. This chain links TRBV6-4 with TRBJ2-1; TRBD2 agrees at 11 bases. Sequenced here: peripheral blood, sampled 28 days after the second AZD1222 dose. For the CDR3, the DNA is TGTGCCAGAGTCCCAGGGTCCCAAGGACTAGCGGGCCACAATGAGCAGTTCTTC. Its translation is CARVPGSQGLAGHNEQFF.